This entry lists 10 T cell receptor beta chains sequenced from one sample in a study of Tregs in tolerant kidney transplant recipients. Repertoires were generated with immunoSEQ multiplex PCR, while TCRdb's copy carries only in-frame clones and drops some. This table holds tens of thousands of clones, 80% to 85% found once. The sequenced sample consisted of CD4+ T cells from blood. The receptors originated from a human donor in good health.

This chain joins TRBV5-4 and TRBJ1-1, with D maybe TRBD1 (6 bases). The CDR3 covers 15 residues. Looked up from germline, CDR1 is SGHNT and CDR2 is YYREEE (reference sequence). Trimming removed 4 bases from V and 0 bases from J, with 13 bases in between. This CDR3 is CASSPGGALNTEAFF. CDR3 nucleotides: TGTGCCAGCAGCCCGGGGGGGGCCTTGAACACTGAAGCTTTCTTT. Variable domain in full (rest from reference TRBV5-4 and TRBJ1-1): ETGVTQSPTHLIKTRGQQVTLRCSSQSGHNTVSWYQQALGQGPQFIFQYYREEENGRGNFPPRFSGLQFPNYSSELNVNALELDDSALYLCASSPGGALNTEAFFGQGTRLTVV.

This clone appeared once. The chain couples TRBV30 to TRBJ2-5; a possible D gene is TRBD2 (6 bases). The V end lost 4 bases, the J end lost 7 bases, and 10 bases lay between the germline ends. The CDR3 loop spans 11 amino acids. Germline V lookup: CDR1 GTSNPN, CDR2 SVGIG (reference sequence). CDR3 DNA sequence: TGTGCCTGGATAGTGGGAGGGACCCAGTACTTC. This encodes CAWIVGGTQYF.

This clone was seen only a few times. V and J are TRBV5-4 and TRBJ2-1, with TRBD2 matching over 8 bases. The CDR3 runs 16 residues. Germline V lookup: CDR1 SGHNT, CDR2 YYREEE (reference sequence). After removal of 4 bases from V and 9 bases from J, the junction contained 15 bases not matched to a gene. Here the CDR3 DNA reads TGTGCCAGCAGCCCAATACCGGGACTAGTGGAGGCTGAGCAGTTCTTC. It yields the protein CASSPIPGLVEAEQFF.

This clone was recorded once. This chain connects TRBV5-1 to TRBJ1-6; D might be TRBD1 (6 bases). CDR1 is SGHRS, CDR2 YFSETQ, per germline. V was clipped by 4 bases and J by 9 bases, with 17 bases between them. The CDR3 runs 15 residues. The CDR3 loop is CASSVEQGSSSPLHF. The CDR3 bases are TGCGCCAGCAGCGTGGAACAGGGTTCTAGTTCACCCCTCCACTTT.

This clone was picked up a small number of times. The chain combines TRBV9 with TRBJ1-1, with D perhaps TRBD1 (6 bases). This CDR3 has 14 residues. Germline V gene data show CDR1 as SGDLS and CDR2 as YYNGEE. Trimming stripped 2 bases from V and 4 bases from J, with 12 bases between. In DNA form, the CDR3 reads TGTGCCAGCAGCGTGATACAGGGTTTCACTGAAGCTTTCTTT. It encodes CASSVIQGFTEAFF.

The gene calls are TRBV9 and TRBJ2-7; 8 bases are shared with TRBD1. The CDR3 totals 14 residues. Germline V lookup: CDR1 SGDLS, CDR2 YYNGEE. With V trimmed by 2 bases and J by 1 base, 2 bases remained unmatched. The CDR3: CASSVGQVSYEQYF. In nucleotides, the CDR3 is TGTGCCAGCAGCGTGGGACAGGTTTCCTACGAGCAGTACTTC.

The chain has TRBV7-3 and TRBJ1-4, with 7 bases aligning to TRBD1. This CDR3 contains 15 residues. The V and J ends lost 5 bases and 7 bases, in that order; junction bases with no gene match: 10. The V gene's germline CDR1 is SGHTA and CDR2 FQGTGA. The CDR3 is CASSPTGVRGEKLFF. The CDR3 bases are TGTGCCAGCAGCCCCACAGGGGTGAGAGGTGAAAAACTGTTTTTT.

V gene TRBV27 combines with J gene TRBJ1-2; 8 nucleotides agree with TRBD1. The CDR3 length is 16 residues. Germline V CDR1 and CDR2: MNHEY, SMNVEV (reference sequence). With 0 bases clipped from V and 3 bases from J, the junction kept 6 bases outside the gene matches. This CDR3 is CASSLSVRGRDYGYTF. The CDR3 DNA reads as TGTGCCAGCAGTTTATCCGTCAGGGGGCGCGACTATGGCTACACCTTC.

The J gene is TRBJ1-2, the V gene TRBV6-5; 7 bases align to TRBD1. Germline CDR1 reads MNHEY; CDR2 reads SVGAGI. This CDR3 region has 15 residues. After removal of 5 bases from V and 0 bases from J, the junction contained 6 bases not matched to a gene. The CDR3 loop reads CASSTQGRPNYGYTF. The CDR3 DNA sequence: TGTGCCAGCAGTACACAGGGGCGGCCTAACTATGGCTACACCTTC.

The chain recombines TRBV10-3 with TRBJ1-1; TRBD1 agrees at 9 bases. CDR3 length: 15 amino acids. The trim removed 6 bases at V and 1 base at J, leaving 6 bases unmatched. Germline V lookup: CDR1 ENHRY, CDR2 SYGVKD. The DNA for the CDR3 is TGTGCCATCAGCGGGACAGGGCCAGGGAACACTGAAGCTTTCTTT. Translation gives CAISGTGPGNTEAFF.